This TCR beta chain originates from a study of T cells after yellow fever vaccination. The CDR3 runs to 15 residues. Germline V gene lookup returns CDR1 DFQATT and CDR2 SNEGSKA (reference sequence). V lost 4 bases and J lost 5; bases outside the gene matches: 12. At least ten counts were recorded for this clonotype. Antigen specificity is unknown. Overall study findings and caveats: Subsequent to the booster, the majority of primary-vaccination clones reappeared (around 96% CD4, more than 70% CD8). A minor fraction of clonotypes spanned both CD4 and CD8 compartments. FACS-sorted repertoires could contain abundant clonotypes contaminating from the bulk population.

Template switching with 5'RACE generated the TCR cDNA and added a universal primer site and UMIs. TCRdb passed the 5' RACE reads through MiXCR, listing each CDR3 protein once. The sample carries about 340,000 distinct CDR3 sequences, 3% to 4.5% recorded once. This receptor was taken from a man aged 18 to 29 who received the YFV17D yellow fever vaccine. Sequencing used PBMCs, obtained 5 days after the yellow fever booster vaccination. The gene calls are TRBV20-1 and TRBJ2-5; 8 bases are shared with TRBD1. CDR3 loop: CSANYWTGKVETQYF. The CDR3 DNA reads TGCAGTGCTAATTACTGGACAGGGAAGGTGGAGACCCAGTACTTC.